What follows are 21 T cell receptor beta chains derived from one specimen sequenced in a study of T cell responses to AZD1222 COVID-19 vaccine. TCRdb's copy holds only in-frame clones and misses some; the assay was immunoSEQ multiplex PCR. The repertoire holds roughly 130,000 clones, with about 90% as singletons. The sample was peripheral blood, taken on day 0 of AZD1222 vaccination. The receptors come from an adult in good health.

This clone came up once. This chain joins TRBV5-1 and TRBJ2-6; D remains ambiguous. CDR3 length equals 14 residues. V dropped 5 bases and J dropped 0 bases, with 6 bases sitting between them. Per germline, CDR1 SGHRS and CDR2 YFSETQ. CDR3 sequence: CASSPVSGANVLTF. In DNA form, the CDR3 reads TGCGCCAGCAGTCCCGTCTCTGGGGCCAACGTCCTGACTTTC.

The V and J genes are TRBV12-3 or TRBV12-4 and TRBJ1-2; weak D call: TRBD1 (6 bases). There are 13 residues in the CDR3. V shed 6 bases and J shed 6 bases, with 14 bases lying between them. The CDR3 spells CASSYRDIHGYTF. In DNA, the CDR3 is TGTGCCAGCAGCTACCGGGACATCCATGGCTACACCTTC.

The gene calls are TRBV11-2 and TRBJ2-2; D remains ambiguous. Germline lookup yields CDR1 SGHAT and CDR2 FQNNGV. The CDR3 extends over 14 amino acids. Between the trimmed V and J ends, which lost 2 bases and 7 bases, there was a span of 11 bases. The CDR3 DNA reads as TGTGCCAGCAGCTTAAAACGCGCGAGCGGGGAGCTGTTTTTT. Amino acids: CASSLKRASGELFF.

The chain links TRBV30 to TRBJ2-7; no firm D call. The CDR3 loop spans 14 amino acids. Germline V lookup: CDR1 GTSNPN, CDR2 SVGIG (reference sequence). The V gene lost 2 bases and the J gene lost 4 bases, with 15 bases spanning the gap. CDR3 bases: TGTGCCTGGAGTCCTTCCCCGGACGGGTACGAGCAGTACTTC. This encodes CAWSPSPDGYEQYF.

This sequence joins TRBV5-1 and TRBJ2-5; D may be TRBD1 (5 bases). From germline, CDR1 is SGHRS and CDR2 YFSETQ. V lost 3 bases, J lost 0 bases, and 12 bases lay in between. This CDR3 is built from 15 residues. CDR3 sequence (DNA): TGCGCCAGCAGCTCAATTGCAGGGAACCAAGAGACCCAGTACTTC. Translated, it gives CASSSIAGNQETQYF.

The chain recombines TRBV5-8 with TRBJ2-7, with D perhaps matching TRBD1 (5 bases). Between the trimmed V and J ends, which lost 4 bases and 6 bases, there was a span of 11 bases. The germline V gene has CDR1 SGHTS and CDR2 YDEGEE. CDR3 size: 12 residues. In nucleotides, the CDR3 is TGTGCCAGCAGCCATGTAGGGGCCGAGCAGTACTTC. This translates into CASSHVGAEQYF.

This clone was detected once. V gene TRBV7-9 combines with J gene TRBJ2-2; 7 bases agree with TRBD1. The V and J ends lost 4 bases and 1 base, in that order; junction bases with no gene match: 6. CDR1 is SEHNR and CDR2 is FQNEAQ in the germline V gene (reference sequence). The CDR3 sequence is 16 residues long. The CDR3 region is CASSSRGQRNTGELFF. The DNA for the CDR3 is TGTGCCAGCAGCTCACGGGGACAGAGGAACACCGGGGAGCTGTTTTTT.

J is TRBJ2-2 and V is TRBV10-3, with 8 bases aligning to TRBD1. V dropped 11 bases and J dropped 0; count of bases not matched to a gene: 2. The CDR3 totals 13 residues. Per germline, CDR1 ENHRY and CDR2 SYGVKD. The CDR3 DNA reads TGTGCCGTACAGGGGGCGAACACCGGGGAGCTGTTTTTT. This gives the protein CAVQGANTGELFF.

The CDR3 DNA sequence: TGTGCCAGCAGTTTAGAGGGGTTCACTGGAAACACCATATATTTT. The encoded protein is CASSLEGFTGNTIYF. This chain links TRBV28 with TRBJ1-3; D is perhaps TRBD1 (5 bases). Trimming removed 2 bases from V and 2 bases from J, with 10 bases in between. The CDR3 has 15 amino acids. Per germline, CDR1 MDHEN and CDR2 SYDVKM.

This chain links TRBV7-9 with TRBJ2-1; D unresolved. The CDR3 runs 14 residues. Trimming pared 1 base from V and 4 bases from J, leaving 8 bases between. CDR1 SEHNR and CDR2 FQNEAQ come from the germline V gene (reference sequence). CDR3 residues: CASSLEQFYNEQFF. The CDR3 DNA sequence: TGTGCCAGCAGCTTAGAACAGTTTTACAATGAGCAGTTCTTC. Using reference TRBV7-9 and TRBJ2-1 for the parts outside the CDR3, the full variable domain is DTGVSQNPRHKITKRGQNVTFRCDPISEHNRLYWYRQTLGQGPEFLTYFQNEAQLEKSRLLSDRFSAERPKGSFSTLEIQRTEQGDSAMYLCASSLEQFYNEQFFGPGTRLTVL.

To note about this clone: The junction departs from the called germline gene at one end, perhaps through a read error. The chain carries TRBV5-1 and TRBJ1-2, with D unclear. The CDR3 runs 13 residues. Germline values: CDR1 SGHRS, CDR2 YFSETQ. CDR3 in DNA: TGCGCCAGCAGTTTGGAACAGCCCTATGGCTACACCTTC. As protein: CASSLEQPYGYTF.

This chain links TRBV28 with TRBJ1-2; 10 bases match TRBD1. CDR3 length: 15 amino acids. Trimming cost V 3 bases and J 4 bases; bases outside gene matches: 5. Germline V gives CDR1 MDHEN, CDR2 SYDVKM. Here the CDR3 reads CASSLAGTGAYGYTF. As DNA, the CDR3 is TGTGCCAGCAGTTTGGCCGGGACAGGGGCCTATGGCTACACCTTC.

The CDR3 protein is CASSLGNSYGYTF. The CDR3 DNA reads TGTGCCAGCAGCTTAGGAAATTCATATGGCTACACCTTC. The rearrangement uses TRBV7-3 and TRBJ1-2; the D is unclear. This CDR3 is 13 amino acids long. Trimming cost V 2 bases and J 5 bases, with 9 bases left between them. Germline V gives CDR1 SGHTA, CDR2 FQGTGA.

V gene TRBV7-2 combines with J gene TRBJ2-1; TRBD1 agrees at 7 bases. The CDR3 totals 15 residues. With V trimmed by 2 bases and J by 6 bases, 7 bases remained unmatched. The germline V gene encodes CDR1 SGHTA and CDR2 FQGNSA. The CDR3 reads CASSLQGVARNEQFF. In DNA, the CDR3 is TGTGCCAGCAGCTTACAGGGGGTCGCTCGCAATGAGCAGTTCTTC.

V usage is TRBV7-9 and J usage is TRBJ1-5, with 7 bases that match TRBD1. There are 14 residues in the CDR3. V shed 5 bases, J shed 7 bases, and the junction held 8 bases outside the gene matches. Germline V gene lookup returns CDR1 SEHNR and CDR2 FQNEAQ (reference sequence). CDR3 amino acids: CASSRQGPGQPQHF. The CDR3 DNA reads as TGTGCCAGCAGCAGACAGGGTCCTGGCCAGCCCCAGCATTTT.

This clone came up once. Mismatch with germline at one junction end may stem from a read error. The chain combines TRBV30 with TRBJ1-4; 8 bases match TRBD1. The length of the CDR3 is 13 residues. Per the germline V gene, CDR1 is GTSNPN and CDR2 is SVGIG (reference sequence). Here the CDR3 reads CAWSFNPGQGTLF. CDR3 nucleotide sequence: TGTGCCTGGAGTTTCAACCCCGGACAGGGAACGCTTTTT.

This clone has a single count. V usage is TRBV4-3 and J usage is TRBJ1-1, with D possibly matching TRBD1 (5 bases). Germline V CDR1 and CDR2: LGHNA, YSLEER. The CDR3 has 18 residues. The V end was cut by 0 bases, the J end by 0 bases, with 17 bases between. Here the CDR3 DNA reads TGCGCCAGCAGCCAAGATTCGCCCGCTGGGGGTTTGAACACTGAAGCTTTCTTT. Translated, it gives CASSQDSPAGGLNTEAFF.

This chain links TRBV13 with TRBJ1-1; maybe TRBD1 (5 bases). The CDR3 is 14 residues long. Between the trimmed V and J ends, which lost 5 bases and 6 bases, there was a span of 16 bases. Germline V lookup: CDR1 PRHDT, CDR2 FYEKMQ (reference sequence). The CDR3, as DNA: TGTGCCAGCAGCCGCAGGGCCTTGAGCGCTGAAGCTTTCTTT. It is translated as CASSRRALSAEAFF.

CDR3 sequence (DNA): TGTGCCAGCAGCCAAAAGCGGTATTCCTACGAGCAGTACTTC. Its translation: CASSQKRYSYEQYF. The chain combines TRBV7-2 with TRBJ2-7, with TRBD2 as a possible D gene (5 bases). V lost 5 bases, J lost 1 base, and 12 bases lay in between. CDR3 length equals 14 residues. The germline gives CDR1 SGHTA, CDR2 FQGNSA.

The chain has TRBV7-9 and TRBJ2-7, with D tentatively TRBD1 (6 bases). Germline CDR1 is SEHNR and CDR2 is FQNEAQ (reference sequence). V shed 6 bases and J shed 7 bases, with 16 bases lying between them. The CDR3 has 13 residues. In nucleotides, the CDR3 is TGTGCCAGCAGTTCATCAGGGGTCGGGGAGCAGTACTTC. Translation gives CASSSSGVGEQYF. The variable domain in full, completed from reference TRBV7-9 and TRBJ2-7, reads DTGVSQNPRHKITKRGQNVTFRCDPISEHNRLYWYRQTLGQGPEFLTYFQNEAQLEKSRLLSDRFSAERPKGSFSTLEIQRTEQGDSAMYLCASSSSGVGEQYFGPGTRLTVT.

This clone was observed a few times. The V gene is TRBV30, the J gene TRBJ1-3; D not resolved. Trimming took off 3 bases at V and 2 bases at J, with 5 bases between the two ends. The CDR3 spans 12 residues. Germline CDR1 GTSNPN, CDR2 SVGIG (reference sequence). This chain's CDR3 is CAWSPTGNTIYF. The CDR3 region has the DNA TGTGCCTGGAGCCCGACTGGAAACACCATATATTTT.